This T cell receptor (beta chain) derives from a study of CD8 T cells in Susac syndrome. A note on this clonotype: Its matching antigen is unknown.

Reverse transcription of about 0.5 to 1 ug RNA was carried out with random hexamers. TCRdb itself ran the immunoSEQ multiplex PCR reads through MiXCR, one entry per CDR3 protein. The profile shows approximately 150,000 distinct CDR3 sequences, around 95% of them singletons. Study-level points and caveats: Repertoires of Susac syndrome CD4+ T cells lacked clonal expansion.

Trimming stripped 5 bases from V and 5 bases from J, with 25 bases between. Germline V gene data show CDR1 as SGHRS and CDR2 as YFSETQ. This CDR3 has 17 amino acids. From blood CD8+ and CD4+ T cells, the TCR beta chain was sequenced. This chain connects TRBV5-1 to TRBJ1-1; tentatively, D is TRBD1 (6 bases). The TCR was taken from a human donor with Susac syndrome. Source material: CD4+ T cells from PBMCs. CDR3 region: CASRFSTGARSGTEAFF. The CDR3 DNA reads TGCGCCAGCAGATTCTCGACGGGGGCGAGGAGTGGGACTGAAGCTTTCTTT.